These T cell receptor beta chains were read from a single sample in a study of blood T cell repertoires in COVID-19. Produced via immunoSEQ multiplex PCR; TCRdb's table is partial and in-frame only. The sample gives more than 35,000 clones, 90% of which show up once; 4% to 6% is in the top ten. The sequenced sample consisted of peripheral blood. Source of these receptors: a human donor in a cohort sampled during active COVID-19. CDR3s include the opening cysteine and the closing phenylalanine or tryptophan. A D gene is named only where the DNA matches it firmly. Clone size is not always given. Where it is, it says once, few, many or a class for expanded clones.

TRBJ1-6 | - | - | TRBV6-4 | CASRRDFNSPLHF | TGTGCCAGCAGGAGGGATTTTAATTCACCCCTCCACTTT
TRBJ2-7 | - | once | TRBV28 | CASSPPDAGSHEQYF | TGTGCCAGCAGTCCCCCCGACGCAGGGTCCCACGAGCAGTACTTC
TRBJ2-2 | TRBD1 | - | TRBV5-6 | CASSPTGGSTGELFF | TGTGCCAGCAGCCCTACAGGGGGGAGCACCGGGGAGCTGTTTTTT
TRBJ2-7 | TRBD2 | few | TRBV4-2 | CASSQEGGRAYEQYF | TGTGCCAGCAGCCAAGAGGGAGGGAGGGCTTACGAGCAGTACTTC
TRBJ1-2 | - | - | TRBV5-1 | CASSPGGAALYGYTF | TGCGCCAGCAGCCCGGGGGGGGCTGCTCTGTATGGCTACACCTTC
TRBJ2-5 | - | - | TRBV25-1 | CASSQHAETQYF | TGTGCCAGCAGTCAACATGCCGAGACCCAGTACTTC
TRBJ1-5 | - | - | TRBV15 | CATSTQGDQPQHF | TGTGCCACCAGCACACAGGGAGATCAGCCCCAGCATTTT
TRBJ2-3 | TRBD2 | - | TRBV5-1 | CASSFRLAGGPDTQYF | TGCGCCAGCAGCTTCCGACTAGCGGGAGGGCCAGATACGCAGTATTTT
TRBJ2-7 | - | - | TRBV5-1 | CASSLGSGVEQYF | TGCGCCAGCAGCTTGGGGTCGGGGGTAGAGCAGTACTTC
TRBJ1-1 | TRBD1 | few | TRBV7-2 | CASSSDRGRVSEAFF | TGTGCCAGCAGCTCCGACAGGGGACGCGTTTCTGAAGCTTTCTTT
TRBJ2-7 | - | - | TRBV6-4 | CASTEGEGQLFWEQYF | TGTGCCAGCACCGAGGGAGAAGGACAGCTCTTTTGGGAGCAGTACTTC